This T cell receptor beta chain was identified in a study of identical twins. Study conclusions and caveats: Insertions ran lower in abundant cord blood beta clonotypes, though not in memory repertoires. Zero-insertion analyses might be partly confounded by invariant T cells like MAIT and iNKT. Weaker excess sharing between twins was seen in beta out-of-frame sequences.

Germline values: CDR1 SGDLS, CDR2 YYNGEE. The CDR3 totals 14 residues. Trimming at V came to 3 bases and at J to 4 bases, leaving 5 bases not matched to a gene. Notes on this clonotype: Its specificity is not known.

Healthy Caucasians were all of the donors. MiXCR was run by TCRdb on the 5' RACE reads, yielding one entry per CDR3 protein. Among 510,000 or so distinct CDR3 sequences, nearly 15% were seen once, and the ten largest hold 0.44%. These same records also appear under a second study, on yellow fever vaccine responses in identical twins.

The source of this sequence is a woman aged 18-29 years in good health. The V and J genes are TRBV9 and TRBJ2-5, with 8 bases fitting TRBD1. Input material: CD4+ T cells sorted from blood. This chain's CDR3 is CASSATGGRETQYF. The CDR3 DNA follows: TGTGCCAGCAGCGCTACAGGGGGTCGAGAGACCCAGTACTTC.